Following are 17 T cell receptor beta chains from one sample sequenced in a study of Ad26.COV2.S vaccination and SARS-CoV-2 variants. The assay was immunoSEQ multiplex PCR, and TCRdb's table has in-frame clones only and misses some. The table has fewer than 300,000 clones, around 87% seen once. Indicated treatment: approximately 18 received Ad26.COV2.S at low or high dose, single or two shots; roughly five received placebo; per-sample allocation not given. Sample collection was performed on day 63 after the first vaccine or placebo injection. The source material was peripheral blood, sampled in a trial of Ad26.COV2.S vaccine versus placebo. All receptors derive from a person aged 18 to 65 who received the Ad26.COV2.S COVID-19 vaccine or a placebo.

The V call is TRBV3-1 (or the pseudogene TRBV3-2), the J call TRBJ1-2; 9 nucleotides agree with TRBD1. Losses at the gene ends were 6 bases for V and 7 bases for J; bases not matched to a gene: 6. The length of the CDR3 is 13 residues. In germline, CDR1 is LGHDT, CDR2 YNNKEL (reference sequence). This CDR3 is CASSYGTGFGYTF. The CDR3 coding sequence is TGTGCCAGCAGTTACGGGACAGGGTTTGGCTACACCTTC.

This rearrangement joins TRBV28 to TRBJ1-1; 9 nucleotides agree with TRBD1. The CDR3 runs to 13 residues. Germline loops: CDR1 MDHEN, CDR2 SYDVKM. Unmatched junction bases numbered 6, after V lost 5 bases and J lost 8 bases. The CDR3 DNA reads TGTGCCAGCAGTCTCCCCGGACAGGGGGAAGCTTTCTTT. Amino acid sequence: CASSLPGQGEAFF.

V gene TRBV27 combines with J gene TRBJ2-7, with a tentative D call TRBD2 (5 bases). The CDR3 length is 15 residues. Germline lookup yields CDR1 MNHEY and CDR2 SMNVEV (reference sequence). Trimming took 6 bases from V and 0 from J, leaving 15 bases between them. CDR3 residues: CASSLAPESSYEQYF. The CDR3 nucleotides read TGTGCCAGCAGCCTAGCCCCCGAAAGCTCCTACGAGCAGTACTTC.

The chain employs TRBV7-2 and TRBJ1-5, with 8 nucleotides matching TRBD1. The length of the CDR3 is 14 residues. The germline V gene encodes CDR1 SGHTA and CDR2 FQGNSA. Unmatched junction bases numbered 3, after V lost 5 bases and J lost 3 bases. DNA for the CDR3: TGTGCCAGCAGCCAGACAGGGGCCAATCAGCCCCAGCATTTT. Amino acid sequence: CASSQTGANQPQHF.

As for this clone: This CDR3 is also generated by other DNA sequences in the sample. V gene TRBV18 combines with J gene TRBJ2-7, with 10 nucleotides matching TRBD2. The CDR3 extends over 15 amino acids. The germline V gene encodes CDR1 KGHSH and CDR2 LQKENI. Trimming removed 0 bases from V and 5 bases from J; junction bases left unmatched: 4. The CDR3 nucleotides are TGTGCCAGCTCACCACCGGGACTAGCGTCCCACGAGCAGTACTTC. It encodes CASSPPGLASHEQYF.

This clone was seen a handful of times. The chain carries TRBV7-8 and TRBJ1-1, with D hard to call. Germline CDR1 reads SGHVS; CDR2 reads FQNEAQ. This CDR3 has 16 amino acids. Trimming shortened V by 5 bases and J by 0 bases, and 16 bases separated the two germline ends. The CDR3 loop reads CASSPRTGMMNTEAFF. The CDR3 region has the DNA TGTGCCAGCAGCCCCCGTACCGGGATGATGAACACTGAAGCTTTCTTT. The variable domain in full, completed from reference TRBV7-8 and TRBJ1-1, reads GAGVSQSPRYKVAKRGQDVALRCDPISGHVSLFWYQQALGQGPEFLTYFQNEAQLDKSGLPSDRFFAERPEGSVSTLKIQRTQQEDSAVYLCASSPRTGMMNTEAFFGQGTRLTVV.

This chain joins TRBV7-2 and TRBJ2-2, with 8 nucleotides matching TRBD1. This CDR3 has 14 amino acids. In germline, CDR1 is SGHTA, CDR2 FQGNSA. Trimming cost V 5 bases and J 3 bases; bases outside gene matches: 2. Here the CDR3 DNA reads TGTGCCAGCAGCCGGACAGGGTACACCGGGGAGCTGTTTTTT. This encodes CASSRTGYTGELFF.

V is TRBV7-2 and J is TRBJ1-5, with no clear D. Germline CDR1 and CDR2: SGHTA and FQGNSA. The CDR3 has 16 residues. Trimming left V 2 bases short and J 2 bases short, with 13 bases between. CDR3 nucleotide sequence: TGTGCCAGCAGCTTAAGCCACTACCGGGGCAATCAGCCCCAGCATTTT. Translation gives CASSLSHYRGNQPQHF.

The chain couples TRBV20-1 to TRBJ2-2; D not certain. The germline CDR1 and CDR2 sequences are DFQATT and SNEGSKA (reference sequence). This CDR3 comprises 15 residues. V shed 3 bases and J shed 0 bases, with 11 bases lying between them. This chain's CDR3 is CSASHSPANTGELFF. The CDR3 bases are TGCAGTGCTAGTCATTCGCCCGCGAACACCGGGGAGCTGTTTTTT.

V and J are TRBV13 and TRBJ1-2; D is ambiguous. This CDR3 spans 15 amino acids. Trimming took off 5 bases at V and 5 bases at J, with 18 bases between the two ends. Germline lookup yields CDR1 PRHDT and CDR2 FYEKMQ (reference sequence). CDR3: CASSLRRGNLYGYTF. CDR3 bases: TGTGCCAGCAGCCTCCGGAGAGGGAACCTTTATGGCTACACCTTC.

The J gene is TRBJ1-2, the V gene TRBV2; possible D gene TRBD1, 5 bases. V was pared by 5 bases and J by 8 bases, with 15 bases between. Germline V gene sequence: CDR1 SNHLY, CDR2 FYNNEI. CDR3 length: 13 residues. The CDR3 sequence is CASSYTGVQGYTF. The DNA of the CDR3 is TGTGCCAGCAGTTACACGGGGGTCCAGGGCTACACCTTC.

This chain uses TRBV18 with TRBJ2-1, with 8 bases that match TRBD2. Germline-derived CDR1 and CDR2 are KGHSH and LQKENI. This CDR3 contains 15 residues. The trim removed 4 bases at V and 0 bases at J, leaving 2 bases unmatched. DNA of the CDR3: TGTGCCAGCTCACTAGGGACTAGCTCCTACAATGAGCAGTTCTTC. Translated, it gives CASSLGTSSYNEQFF.

Written as DNA, the CDR3 is TGTGCCAGCAGCTTGCCCGGCAGGAACACTGAAGCTTTCTTT. Encoded protein: CASSLPGRNTEAFF. V is TRBV5-4 and J is TRBJ1-1; no reliable D call. The germline V gene has CDR1 SGHNT and CDR2 YYREEE (reference sequence). Trimming removed 1 base from V and 1 base from J, with 8 bases in between. The CDR3 has 14 residues.

The CDR3 loop reads CASSLLGGPTYEQYF. The CDR3 DNA reads as TGTGCCAGCAGTCTCCTCGGCGGACCTACCTACGAGCAGTACTTC. This chain links TRBV28 with TRBJ2-7, with D unclear. Germline lookup yields CDR1 MDHEN and CDR2 SYDVKM. The CDR3 covers 15 residues. V lost 5 bases and J 2 bases, leaving 16 bases between the germline ends.

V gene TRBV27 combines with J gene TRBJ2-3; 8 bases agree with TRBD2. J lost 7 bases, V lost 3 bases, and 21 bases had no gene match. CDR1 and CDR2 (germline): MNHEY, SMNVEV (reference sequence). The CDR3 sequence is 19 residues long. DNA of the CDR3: TGTGCCAGCAGTTTTGGCCCCGGAGGCGGGGGGACCTCATTTTATACGCAGTATTTT. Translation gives CASSFGPGGGGTSFYTQYF.

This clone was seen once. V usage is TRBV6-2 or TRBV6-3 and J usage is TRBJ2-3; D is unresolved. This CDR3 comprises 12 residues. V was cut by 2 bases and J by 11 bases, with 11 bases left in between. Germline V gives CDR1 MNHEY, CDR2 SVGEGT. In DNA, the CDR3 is TGTGCCAGCAGTTACCCCGGCCTGGGGCAGTATTTT. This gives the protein CASSYPGLGQYF.

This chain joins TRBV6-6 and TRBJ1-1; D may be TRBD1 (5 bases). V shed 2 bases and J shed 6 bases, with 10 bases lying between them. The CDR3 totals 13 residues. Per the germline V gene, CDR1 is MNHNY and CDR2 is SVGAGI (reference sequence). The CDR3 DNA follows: TGTGCCAGCAGTTACGGGGGGGTGCCTGAAGCTTTCTTT. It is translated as CASSYGGVPEAFF.